These T cell receptor beta chains were read from a single sample in a study of blood T cells in healthy people across ages. TCRdb ran MiXCR on the 5' RACE reads and lists one entry per CDR3 protein. The sample shows 1.5 million to 2 million distinct CDR3 sequences, 39% of them seen only once. The specimen was blood. The receptor set was obtained from a human donor in good health. The CDR3 runs from the conserved cysteine through the conserved F or W. Fields, in order: D gene, clone size, J gene, V gene, CDR3 DNA, CDR3 protein. The D gene is left open where the match is weak. A row's size may be missing; if present it is once, few, many or a size class.

- - TRBJ2-3 TRBV27 TGTGCCAGCAGTTTAAACCCACACATCGATACGCAGTATTTT CASSLNPHIDTQYF
- many TRBJ2-7 TRBV6-5 TGTGCCACCTCAGGAGAATACGAGCAGTACTTC CATSGEYEQYF
TRBD2 - TRBJ2-1 TRBV9 TGTGCCAGCAGCGTAGAGGGCGGGGGGCCAAGCTCCTACAATGAGCAGTTCTTC CASSVEGGGPSSYNEQFF
TRBD1 - TRBJ1-2 TRBV20-1 TGCAGTGCGCCCGACAGGGCCACTAACTATGGCTACACCTTC CSAPDRATNYGYTF
- few TRBJ2-7 TRBV6-2/TRBV6-3 TGTGCCAGCAGCTCACTACGGCGGGGACTTTACGAGCAGTACTTC CASSSLRRGLYEQYF
TRBD1 once TRBJ1-2 TRBV6-5 TGTGCCAGCAGTTACGGGATGGGACAGAGCTATGGCTACACCTTC CASSYGMGQSYGYTF
- - TRBJ2-7 TRBV20-1 TGCAGTGCCCCCAGGCGAGGACCACCCAATGAGCAGTACTTC CSAPRRGPPNEQYF
TRBD2 few TRBJ2-5 TRBV7-3 TGTGCCAGCAGCTTAAATTCGCGGGGGGCCCAAGAGACCCAGTACTTC CASSLNSRGAQETQYF
- - TRBJ2-4 TRBV7-9 TGTGCCAGCAGCCTTCTCGTCCAGGACGGAGTGGGCATTCAGTACTTC CASSLLVQDGVGIQYF
- - TRBJ2-7 TRBV29-1 TGCAGCGCCGGGGCCCGGGACACCTACGAGCAGTACTTC CSAGARDTYEQYF
- - TRBJ2-7 TRBV20-1 TGCAGTGCGAGAGATCTTACGGACGAGCAGTACTTC CSARDLTDEQYF
TRBD1 - TRBJ2-7 TRBV7-2 TGTGCCAGCAGCTCCAGGACAGGGCCAAACGAGCAGTACTTC CASSSRTGPNEQYF
TRBD1 - TRBJ2-3 TRBV4-1 TGCGCCAGCAGCCCTACAACAGGGGGCAAAAATCCCACAGATACGCAGTATTTT CASSPTTGGKNPTDTQYF
- - TRBJ2-5 TRBV29-1 TGCAGCGTTGGGACGCCGGAGGAGACCCAGTACTTC CSVGTPEETQYF
- few TRBJ1-1 TRBV28 TGTGCCAGCAGTTTACCGGGTCTGAACACTGAAGCTTTCTTT CASSLPGLNTEAFF
- - TRBJ2-5 TRBV7-2 TGTGCCAGCAGCTTACTTCCGGGGCGGGGAGAGACCCAGTACTTC CASSLLPGRGETQYF
TRBD1 - TRBJ2-7 TRBV5-1 TGCGCCAGCAGCTTGCGGGGACAGCCCTCCTACGAGCAGTACTTC CASSLRGQPSYEQYF
- - TRBJ1-5 TRBV9 TGTGCCAGCAGCGTAGAGGGGCATAATCAGCCCCAGCATTTT CASSVEGHNQPQHF